These 9 T cell receptor beta chains share one sample of origin, sequenced in a study of blood T cell repertoires in COVID-19. Only in-frame clones appear in the TCRdb table, and some are missing; sequencing was by immunoSEQ multiplex PCR. Of about 300,000 clones listed, around 84% are singletons. Sequencing input: PBMCs or T cells enriched from blood (not recorded which). These receptors came from a man aged 30 to 45 who had recovered from COVID-19.

The rearrangement uses TRBV9 and TRBJ2-2, with D hard to call. The germline V gene has CDR1 SGDLS and CDR2 YYNGEE. Trimming pared 0 bases from V and 5 bases from J, leaving 17 bases between. This CDR3 has 17 amino acids. The CDR3 protein is CASSVVPVFASTGELFF. CDR3 DNA: TGTGCCAGCAGCGTAGTGCCCGTCTTTGCGTCGACCGGGGAGCTGTTTTTT.

This clone came up once. The chain joins TRBV19 to TRBJ2-2, with TRBD2 matching 8 bases. Unmatched junction bases numbered 11, after V lost 7 bases and J lost 7 bases. The CDR3 is 15 residues long. CDR1 is LNHDA and CDR2 is SQIVND in the germline V gene (reference sequence). The CDR3 loop is CASTRTGRGDGELFF. The CDR3 coding sequence is TGTGCCAGTACCCGAACCGGGAGGGGAGACGGGGAGCTGTTTTTT.

The V and J genes are TRBV7-8 and TRBJ1-5; no clear D gene. There are 12 residues in the CDR3. Germline CDR1 is SGHVS and CDR2 is FQNEAQ. The V gene lost 8 bases and the J gene lost 1 base, with 6 bases spanning the gap. The CDR3 loop is CASGGSNQPQHF. For the CDR3, the DNA is TGTGCCAGCGGCGGGAGCAATCAGCCCCAGCATTTT.

This chain connects TRBV6-5 to TRBJ2-7; 7 bases align to TRBD1. The CDR3 covers 14 residues. Germline-derived CDR1 and CDR2 are MNHEY and SVGAGI. With 5 bases clipped from V and 5 bases from J, the junction kept 9 bases outside the gene matches. CDR3 amino acids: CASSPRQGVDEQYF. The CDR3 DNA sequence: TGTGCCAGCAGTCCGCGACAGGGAGTCGACGAGCAGTACTTC.

This sequence joins TRBV19 and TRBJ2-5; tentatively, D is TRBD1 (5 bases). CDR3 length: 15 amino acids. V was clipped by 3 bases and J by 7 bases, with 18 bases between them. Germline values: CDR1 LNHDA, CDR2 SQIVND (reference sequence). This CDR3 is CASSIVGRASATQYF. In DNA form, the CDR3 reads TGTGCCAGTAGTATTGTTGGCAGGGCCTCTGCGACCCAGTACTTC.

This chain joins TRBV11-3 and TRBJ2-7, with a possible D match to TRBD1 (6 bases). The CDR3 runs to 13 residues. Germline CDR1 reads SGHNT; CDR2 reads YENEEA. V was shortened by 5 bases and J by 5 bases, with 13 bases between the two germline ends. The CDR3 is CASSSRDNHEQYF. CDR3 bases: TGTGCCAGCAGCAGTCGGGACAACCACGAGCAGTACTTC.

This clone was recorded at least ten times. The chain employs TRBV6-4 and TRBJ1-4, with D hard to call. V was shortened by 6 bases and J by 8 bases, with 13 bases between the two germline ends. This CDR3 spans 13 amino acids. Germline V gene data show CDR1 as MRHNA and CDR2 as SNTAGT. The CDR3 sequence is CASSPDAGEKLFF. For the CDR3, the DNA is TGTGCCAGCAGCCCAGATGCAGGCGAAAAACTGTTTTTT.

The chain uses TRBV5-1 and TRBJ1-1; 7 positions match TRBD1. The CDR3 loop spans 17 amino acids. In germline, CDR1 is SGHRS, CDR2 YFSETQ. V shed 0 bases, J shed 2 bases, and the junction held 10 bases outside the gene matches. The DNA for the CDR3 is TGCGCCAGCAGCTTGGAAACAGGGGTTGGGTCCAACACTGAAGCTTTCTTT. It encodes CASSLETGVGSNTEAFF. The variable domain in full, with the rest retrieved from reference TRBV5-1 and TRBJ1-1, is KAGVTQTPRYLIKTRGQQVTLSCSPISGHRSVSWYQQTPGQGLQFLFEYFSETQRNKGNFPGRFSGRQFSNSRSEMNVSTLELGDSALYLCASSLETGVGSNTEAFFGQGTRLTVV.

The J gene is TRBJ2-2, the V gene TRBV6-5, with TRBD1 identical over 7 bases. Germline values: CDR1 MNHEY, CDR2 SVGAGI. The CDR3 runs 16 residues. J was trimmed by 2 bases and V by 2 bases; bases with no gene match: 5. The CDR3, as DNA: TGTGCCAGCAGTTACACCGGGACAGTAAACACCGGGGAGCTGTTTTTT. This sequence encodes CASSYTGTVNTGELFF.